Shown below are 12 T cell receptor beta chains from a single sample sequenced in a study of T cell responses to AZD1222 COVID-19 vaccine. Data came from immunoSEQ multiplex PCR; TCRdb stores just in-frame clones and leaves some out. The sample records some 200,000 clones, roughly 88% being singletons. Source: peripheral blood, taken on day 0 of AZD1222 vaccination. The receptors were sampled from an adult in good health.

The chain recombines TRBV7-6 with TRBJ2-1, with D unclear. CDR3 size: 15 residues. V dropped 5 bases and J dropped 0 bases, with 11 bases sitting between them. From germline, CDR1 is SGHVS and CDR2 FNYEAQ. The CDR3 DNA sequence: TGTGCCAGCAGCGGAGACCCTAGCTCCTACAATGAGCAGTTCTTC. It specifies CASSGDPSSYNEQFF.

This chain connects TRBV7-2 to TRBJ2-2, with D unclear. Germline values: CDR1 SGHTA, CDR2 FQGNSA. This CDR3 has 13 amino acids. V lost 0 bases and J lost 6, with 5 bases in between. Written as DNA, the CDR3 is TGTGCCAGCAGCTTAGCCCTGTCCGGGGAGCTGTTTTTT. As protein: CASSLALSGELFF.

V usage is TRBV5-5 and J usage is TRBJ1-4; no definite D call. The ends were cut back, 1 base at V and 0 bases at J, with 7 bases in the middle. The germline gives CDR1 SGHKS, CDR2 YYEKEE (reference sequence). The CDR3 consists of 15 residues. This CDR3 is CASSLIPATNEKLFF. For the CDR3, the DNA is TGTGCCAGCAGCTTGATTCCAGCAACTAATGAAAAACTGTTTTTT.

This clone came up a few times. V gene TRBV29-1 combines with J gene TRBJ1-2; 8 nucleotides match TRBD1. The CDR3 consists of 13 residues. V was clipped by 6 bases and J by 6 bases; unmatched bases: 9. Looked up from germline, CDR1 is SQVTM and CDR2 is ANQGSEA. The CDR3, as DNA: TGCAGCGTCCGCAAAAGGACAGGGAATGGCTACACCTTC. As protein: CSVRKRTGNGYTF.

This clone was detected once. The chain employs TRBV29-1 and TRBJ1-1; D is possibly TRBD1 (6 bases). CDR3 length: 14 amino acids. The germline V gene has CDR1 SQVTM and CDR2 ANQGSEA. Trimming cost V 5 bases and J 3 bases, with 16 bases left between them. This CDR3 is CSVRPGQLHTEAFF. The CDR3 region has the DNA TGCAGCGTTCGCCCCGGACAGCTCCACACTGAAGCTTTCTTT.

DNA for the CDR3: TGTGCCAGCAGCGACCTGACAGGACTAGCGGGCCTAGCCAAAAACATTCAGTACTTC. Translated: CASSDLTGLAGLAKNIQYF. V and J are TRBV7-8 and TRBJ2-4, with TRBD2 matching 11 bases. The CDR3 extends over 19 amino acids. CDR1 and CDR2 from the germline V gene are SGHVS and FQNEAQ. Trimming took 5 bases from V and 0 from J; bases not matched to a gene: 12.

The rearrangement uses TRBV24-1 and TRBJ2-1, with D perhaps matching TRBD1 or TRBD2 (5 bases each). V lost 3 bases and J lost 2, with 16 bases in between. Germline CDR1 is KGHDR and CDR2 is SFDVKD. This CDR3 spans 17 amino acids. DNA of the CDR3: TGTGCCACCAGTGATGACTACACCGGGACCCCCTACAATGAGCAGTTCTTC. Translating it yields CATSDDYTGTPYNEQFF.

V usage is TRBV29-1 and J usage is TRBJ2-2; perhaps TRBD1 as D (5 bases). The V gene's germline CDR1 is SQVTM and CDR2 ANQGSEA. Trimming removed 7 bases from V and 7 bases from J, with 13 bases in between. The CDR3 is 12 amino acids. The DNA for the CDR3 is TGCAGCGGGACCCAGGGTCACGGGGAGCTGTTTTTT. Translation: CSGTQGHGELFF.

The chain links TRBV3-1 (or the pseudogene TRBV3-2) to TRBJ2-7; a weak D match, TRBD1 (6 bases). The CDR3 extends over 15 amino acids. CDR1 LGHDT and CDR2 YNNKEL come from the germline V gene (reference sequence). V shed 1 base and J shed 2 bases, with 12 bases lying between them. CDR3 DNA sequence: TGTGCCAGCAGCCAAGGGGTGGGGGCCCCCTACGAGCAGTACTTC. Translating it yields CASSQGVGAPYEQYF.

DNA for the CDR3: TGTGCCACCAGCAGAGCCCGGGAACTTAGCAATGAGCAGTTCTTC. Amino acids: CATSRARELSNEQFF. The genes are TRBV15 and TRBJ2-1, with D perhaps matching TRBD2 (5 bases). With 1 base removed from V and 6 bases from J, the gap between germline ends came to 13 bases. Germline CDR1 is LNHNV and CDR2 is YYDKDF (reference sequence). The CDR3 spans 15 residues.

This clone has a handful of counts. The J gene is TRBJ2-7, the V gene TRBV11-3; 10 positions match TRBD2. This CDR3 is built from 13 residues. Germline trimming cut 1 base from V and 7 bases from J; bases unmatched to any gene: 1. Germline lookup yields CDR1 SGHNT and CDR2 YENEEA. DNA for the CDR3: TGTGCCAGCAGCTTAGGGACTAGCGGAGAGCAGTACTTC. Translating gives CASSLGTSGEQYF.

The CDR3 protein is CASSQGAGPTYEQYF. CDR3 coding DNA: TGTGCCAGCAGCCAGGGGGCAGGACCAACCTACGAGCAGTACTTC. The chain recombines TRBV3-1 (or the pseudogene TRBV3-2) with TRBJ2-7; maybe TRBD1 (6 bases). The V end lost 3 bases, the J end lost 2 bases, and 14 bases lay between the germline ends. The CDR3 is 15 residues long. Germline V CDR1 and CDR2: LGHDT, YNNKEL (reference sequence).